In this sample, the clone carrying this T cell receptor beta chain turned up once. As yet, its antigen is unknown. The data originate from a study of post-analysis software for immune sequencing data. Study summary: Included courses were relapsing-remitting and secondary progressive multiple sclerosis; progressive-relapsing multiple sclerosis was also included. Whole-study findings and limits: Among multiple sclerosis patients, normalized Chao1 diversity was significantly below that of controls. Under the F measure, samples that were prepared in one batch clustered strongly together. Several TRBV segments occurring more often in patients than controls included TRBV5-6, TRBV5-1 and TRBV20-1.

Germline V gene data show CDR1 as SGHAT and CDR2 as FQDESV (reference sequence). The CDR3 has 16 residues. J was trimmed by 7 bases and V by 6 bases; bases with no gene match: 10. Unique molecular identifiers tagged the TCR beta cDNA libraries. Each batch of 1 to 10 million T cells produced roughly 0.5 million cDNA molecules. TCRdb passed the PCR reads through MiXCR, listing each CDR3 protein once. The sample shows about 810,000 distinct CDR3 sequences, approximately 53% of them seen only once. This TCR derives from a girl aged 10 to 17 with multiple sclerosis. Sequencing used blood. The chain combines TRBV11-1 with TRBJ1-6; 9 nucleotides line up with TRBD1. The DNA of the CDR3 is TGTGCCAGCAGTCATCACAGGGGGCCCGCAAATTCACCCCTCCACTTT. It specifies CASSHHRGPANSPLHF.